These 5 T cell receptor beta chains were all obtained from the same sample, sequenced in a study of CD4 and CD8 cells across lung adenocarcinoma regions. Each CDR3 protein gets one entry after TCRdb re-called the PCR reads with MiXCR. The repertoire holds approximately 4,900 distinct CDR3 sequences, with approximately 63% as singletons. The material sequenced was CD4+ T cells from the center of a lung tumor. The source of these receptors is a male donor with lung adenocarcinoma. The CD4 and CD8 labels of this study may be unreliable.

V usage is TRBV18 and J usage is TRBJ2-7; 8 bases map to TRBD1. This CDR3 contains 14 residues. CDR1 is KGHSH, CDR2 LQKENI, per germline. J lost 1 base, V lost 3 bases, and 2 bases had no gene match. The CDR3 region is CASSPGQASYEQYF. CDR3 nucleotides: TGTGCCAGCTCACCGGGACAGGCATCCTACGAGCAGTACTTC.

This clonotype has just one count. The chain has TRBV3-1 and TRBJ2-1, with D unclear. This CDR3 is 17 amino acids long. Per the germline V gene, CDR1 is LGHDT and CDR2 is YNNKEL (reference sequence). Trimming took off 1 base at V and 2 bases at J, with 15 bases between the two ends. CDR3 DNA sequence: TGTGCCAGCAGCCAAGTGTCACACCGATTTACCTACAATGAGCAGTTCTTC. This codes for CASSQVSHRFTYNEQFF.

As concerns this clonotype: One end of the junction is discordant with germline, which a read error may explain. Written as DNA, the CDR3 is TGTGCCAGCAGGGACTCCGGGGACACTGGCCAAGAGACGCAGTACTTT. Translated: CASRDSGDTGQETQYF. The J gene is TRBJ2-3, the V gene TRBV6-4, with D possibly TRBD1 on 6 matching bases. The CDR3 extends over 16 amino acids. The germline V gene has CDR1 MRHNA and CDR2 SNTAGT.

This clonotype was detected only once. V usage is TRBV6-1 and J usage is TRBJ2-6; D remains ambiguous. The length of the CDR3 is 16 residues. The germline V gene encodes CDR1 MNHNS and CDR2 SASEGT. Trimming pared 2 bases from V and 2 bases from J, leaving 10 bases between. The CDR3 DNA is TGTGCCAGCAGTGAAACCCGGAGCGCTGGGGCCAACGTCCTGACTTTC. It encodes CASSETRSAGANVLTF.

The V and J genes are TRBV6-1 and TRBJ2-5, with D possibly being TRBD1 (6 bases). The J call is uncertain, as TRBJ2-7 better fits the DNA end. This CDR3 is 19 amino acids long. Germline lookup yields CDR1 MNHNS and CDR2 SASEGT. The CDR3 DNA follows: TGTGCCAGCAGTGAAGAGGGGTGGGGGCCCACCCTTAGCTCCTACGAGCAGTACTTC. This encodes CASSEEGWGPTLSSYEQYF.